Below are 12 T cell receptor beta chains sequenced from a single sample in a study of T-cell memory formation after mild COVID-19. MiXCR was run by TCRdb on the 5' RACE reads, yielding one entry per CDR3 protein. The repertoire includes nearly 350,000 distinct CDR3 sequences, about an eighth of them detected once, and over 20% sits in the top ten. Sequenced: PBMCs or a T cell subset sorted from them (not recorded which). Receptors were obtained from a young man who had mild COVID-19 (a few samples of this study predate the infection). Cell type and time point are not known.

This clonotype was counted a few times. The chain carries TRBV7-2 and TRBJ2-1; TRBD2 is a possible D gene (5 bases). This CDR3 has 14 residues. The V end lost 3 bases, the J end lost 9 bases, and 15 bases lay between the germline ends. The V gene's germline CDR1 is SGHTA and CDR2 FQGNSA. The CDR3 DNA reads as TGTGCCAGCAGCTTGGGGTCCGGGGTTGGTGAGCAGTTCTTC. It encodes CASSLGSGVGEQFF. Supplemented by reference TRBV7-2 and TRBJ2-1, the full variable domain reads GAGVSQSPSNKVTEKGKDVELRCDPISGHTALYWYRQSLGQGLEFLIYFQGNSAPDKSGLPSDRFSAERTGGSVSTLTIQRTQQEDSAVYLCASSLGSGVGEQFFGPGTRLTVL.

This clonotype was detected a few times. The chain recombines TRBV4-1 with TRBJ1-5; weak D call: TRBD1 (5 bases). Between the trimmed V and J ends, which lost 0 bases and 5 bases, there was a span of 11 bases. Germline V gene sequence: CDR1 MGHRA, CDR2 YSYEKL. CDR3 length: 15 amino acids. CDR3 sequence: CASSQDSVGDQPQHF. The CDR3 DNA follows: TGCGCCAGCAGCCAAGATTCGGTAGGGGATCAGCCCCAGCATTTT.

This clonotype came up many times. This chain connects TRBV5-1 to TRBJ2-7; 7 bases agree with TRBD1. The V gene's germline CDR1 is SGHRS and CDR2 YFSETQ. The ends lost 3 bases at V and 3 bases at J; junction bases unmatched: 9. This CDR3 region has 15 residues. CDR3 loop: CASSSTGAAVYEQYF. Here the CDR3 DNA reads TGCGCCAGCAGCTCCACAGGGGCGGCGGTCTACGAGCAGTACTTC.

This clonotype occurred a few times. The CDR3 protein is CASSQDTPAGRLNTEAFF. In nucleotides, the CDR3 is TGCGCCAGCAGCCAAGACACCCCCGCCGGGAGATTAAACACTGAAGCTTTCTTT. The chain combines TRBV4-1 with TRBJ1-1; D not certain. V lost 0 bases, J lost 2 bases, and 19 bases lay in between. Germline CDR1 is MGHRA and CDR2 is YSYEKL. There are 18 residues in the CDR3.

The chain combines TRBV2 with TRBJ2-5; D unclear. Trimming pared 1 base from V and 0 bases from J, leaving 3 bases between. The CDR3 length is 13 residues. Germline V lookup: CDR1 SNHLY, CDR2 FYNNEI. CDR3 loop: CASSEVYQETQYF. DNA of the CDR3: TGTGCCAGCAGTGAAGTTTACCAAGAGACCCAGTACTTC. The variable domain in full, completed from reference TRBV2 and TRBJ2-5, reads EPEVTQTPSHQVTQMGQEVILRCVPISNHLYFYWYRQILGQKVEFLVSFYNNEISEKSEIFDDQFSVERPDGSNFTLKIRSTKLEDSAMYFCASSEVYQETQYFGPGTRLLVL.

This clonotype was recorded a few times. This chain joins TRBV29-1 and TRBJ2-5; the D is unclear. The CDR3 covers 10 residues. Germline V CDR1 and CDR2: SQVTM, ANQGSEA. With 7 bases removed from V and 5 bases from J, the gap between germline ends came to 8 bases. CDR3 region: CSAGWETQYF. CDR3 coding DNA: TGCAGCGCTGGATGGGAGACCCAGTACTTC.

This clonotype was counted only a few times. J is TRBJ2-7 and V is TRBV4-1; 9 bases are a match to TRBD1. This CDR3 is built from 15 residues. Trimming cost V 1 base and J 5 bases; bases outside gene matches: 6. Germline CDR1 is MGHRA and CDR2 is YSYEKL. Written as DNA, the CDR3 is TGCGCCAGCAGCCAAGCCGGGACAGGGACGCACGAGCAGTACTTC. Its translation is CASSQAGTGTHEQYF.

V and J are TRBV4-1 and TRBJ1-1; possible D gene TRBD1, 5 bases. The CDR3 has 16 amino acids. V lost 0 bases to trimming and J lost 0 bases, with 11 bases between them. The germline CDR1 and CDR2 sequences are MGHRA and YSYEKL. CDR3 residues: CASSQDRGLMNTEAFF. CDR3 bases: TGCGCCAGCAGCCAAGACCGGGGACTGATGAACACTGAAGCTTTCTTT.

This clonotype was counted only a few times. The chain joins TRBV24-1 to TRBJ2-5; D is unresolved. Germline V gives CDR1 KGHDR, CDR2 SFDVKD. This CDR3 region has 11 residues. Trimming took off 6 bases at V and 5 bases at J, with 6 bases between the two ends. CDR3 residues: CATSYGETQYF. CDR3 sequence (DNA): TGTGCCACCAGTTATGGGGAGACCCAGTACTTC.

Ten or more counts support this clonotype. The V call is TRBV6-5, the J call TRBJ2-1; D is unclear. Germline loops: CDR1 MNHEY, CDR2 SVGAGI. This CDR3 spans 14 amino acids. Trimming pared 2 bases from V and 12 bases from J, leaving 17 bases between. The CDR3 nucleotides read TGTGCCAGCAGTTACGCGGCGCCGCCTCTCAGGCAGTTCTTC. It specifies CASSYAAPPLRQFF.

This clonotype has a count of ten or more. The chain joins TRBV12-3 or TRBV12-4 to TRBJ2-5; D is unclear. CDR3 length: 15 amino acids. V was pared by 5 bases and J by 5 bases, with 18 bases between. The CDR3 sequence: CASSLHQSSSETQYF. The DNA of the CDR3 is TGTGCCAGCAGTCTTCACCAATCGAGTTCGGAGACCCAGTACTTC.

This clonotype was recorded a few times. This chain links TRBV9 with TRBJ1-6, with D possibly matching TRBD1 (5 bases). Germline lookup yields CDR1 SGDLS and CDR2 YYNGEE. The CDR3 loop spans 13 amino acids. Trimming stripped 3 bases from V and 11 bases from J, with 12 bases between. The DNA for the CDR3 is TGTGCCAGCAGCGAGGACGAGGGGACACCCCTCCACTTT. It specifies CASSEDEGTPLHF.